The 23 T cell receptor beta chains in this list originate from one sample, sequenced in a study of HIV-infected patients and healthy controls. TCRdb fed the 5' RACE reads into MiXCR, producing one record per CDR3 protein. Here the sample spans 50,000 to 80,000 distinct CDR3 sequences, 19% being singletons. Sequencing was done on a sample of CD4+ T cells from blood. The receptor set was obtained from a human donor in good health.

This chain joins TRBV3-1 and TRBJ2-2, with D uncertain. The V end was cut by 4 bases, the J end by 8 bases, with 8 bases between. This CDR3 has 12 residues. In germline, CDR1 is LGHDT, CDR2 YNNKEL (reference sequence). The CDR3 DNA reads as TGTGCCAGCAGCCCGCGAATAGGGGAGCTGTTTTTT. This encodes CASSPRIGELFF.

The CDR3 loop is CATSDLDQGLARDEQFF. CDR3 nucleotide sequence: TGTGCCACCAGTGATTTGGACCAGGGGCTCGCTCGCGATGAGCAGTTCTTC. The chain combines TRBV24-1 with TRBJ2-1, with D tentatively TRBD1 (6 bases). V lost 0 bases to trimming and J lost 8 bases, with 19 bases between them. The CDR3 spans 17 residues. CDR1 KGHDR and CDR2 SFDVKD come from the germline V gene.

This clonotype was detected only a few times. The V gene is TRBV19, the J gene TRBJ1-6; 7 bases fit TRBD1. V dropped 4 bases and J dropped 0; count of bases not matched to a gene: 9. The CDR3 sequence is 18 residues long. In germline, CDR1 is LNHDA, CDR2 SQIVND (reference sequence). The CDR3 DNA reads as TGTGCCAGTAGTAAATCACAGGGGCAAAGCTCCTATAATTCACCCCTCCACTTT. This encodes CASSKSQGQSSYNSPLHF.

This clonotype was picked up a small number of times. The genes are TRBV20-1 and TRBJ2-5; possibly TRBD1 for D (5 bases). Trimming took 3 bases from V and 0 from J, leaving 8 bases between them. CDR3 size: 13 residues. Germline V gene sequence: CDR1 DFQATT, CDR2 SNEGSKA (reference sequence). The CDR3 is CSARTVYQETQYF. As DNA, the CDR3 is TGCAGTGCTAGGACAGTCTACCAAGAGACCCAGTACTTC.

This clonotype was counted only a few times. The rearrangement links TRBV12-3 or TRBV12-4 to TRBJ1-2, with D tentatively TRBD1 (6 bases). The CDR3 contains 14 residues. V lost 6 bases to trimming and J lost 8 bases, with 19 bases between them. The CDR3 sequence: CASRYQQGTGGYTF. CDR3 bases: TGTGCCAGCAGATACCAACAGGGTACGGGGGGCTACACCTTC.

This clonotype was seen once. The germline gene is not matched at one end of the junction; a read error may be the cause. The rearrangement links TRBV5-1 to TRBJ1-2, with TRBD1 as a possible D gene (5 bases). From germline, CDR1 is SGHRS and CDR2 YFSETQ. The CDR3 covers 14 residues. The CDR3 DNA reads TGCGACAGCAGCTTGGACACTCCTAACTATGGCTACACCTTC. Residues: CDSSLDTPNYGYTF.

This clonotype was detected many times. V is TRBV7-2 and J is TRBJ2-1; TRBD1 agrees at 8 bases. J lost 5 bases, V lost 5 bases, and 8 bases had no gene match. This CDR3 contains 15 residues. Germline lookup yields CDR1 SGHTA and CDR2 FQGNSA. This chain's CDR3 is CASSRGQGPNNEQFF. The DNA of the CDR3 is TGTGCCAGCAGCCGAGGACAGGGACCTAACAATGAGCAGTTCTTC.

This clonotype qualifies as medium-sized. J is TRBJ2-5 and V is TRBV20-1, with 8 bases matching TRBD2. CDR1 DFQATT and CDR2 SNEGSKA come from the germline V gene (reference sequence). There are 18 residues in the CDR3. Trimming cost V 2 bases and J 5 bases; bases outside gene matches: 19. This chain's CDR3 is CSARSRPREGVRGETQYF. CDR3 nucleotide sequence: TGCAGTGCTAGATCCAGGCCACGGGAGGGGGTGCGAGGGGAGACCCAGTACTTC.

The chain couples TRBV2 to TRBJ1-4; D may be TRBD1 (6 bases). This CDR3 contains 13 residues. V lost 7 bases and J 15 bases, leaving 21 bases between the germline ends. Germline V CDR1 and CDR2: SNHLY, FYNNEI. The CDR3 spells CASKPSPGATVFF. The CDR3 DNA reads TGTGCCAGCAAGCCTAGTCCGGGGGCCACGGTGTTTTTT.

The chain employs TRBV4-2 and TRBJ2-7, with D perhaps TRBD1 (5 bases). Germline V gene lookup returns CDR1 LGHNA and CDR2 YNFKEQ. The V end was cut by 1 base, the J end by 2 bases, with 12 bases between. This CDR3 is 15 amino acids long. The CDR3 DNA reads TGTGCCAGCAGCCAAGCCCTGGACACAGCCTACGAGCAGTACTTC. Its translation is CASSQALDTAYEQYF.

There are many counts of this clonotype. The rearrangement joins TRBV20-1 to TRBJ1-5; D is unresolved. The CDR3 is 15 residues long. From germline, CDR1 is DFQATT and CDR2 SNEGSKA (reference sequence). With 0 bases removed from V and 3 bases from J, the gap between germline ends came to 12 bases. Here the CDR3 reads CSARDLRQYNQPQHF. CDR3 nucleotide sequence: TGCAGTGCTAGAGATCTACGGCAGTACAATCAGCCCCAGCATTTT.

In this sample, this clonotype turned up many times. The rearrangement joins TRBV7-2 to TRBJ2-3; weak D call: TRBD2 (6 bases). CDR1 SGHTA and CDR2 FQGNSA come from the germline V gene. This CDR3 has 15 amino acids. V lost 2 bases and J 0 bases, leaving 9 bases between the germline ends. CDR3 loop: CASSLRRGSTDTQYF. The CDR3 region has the DNA TGTGCCAGCAGCTTAAGGCGGGGAAGCACAGATACGCAGTATTTT.

Ten or more counts support this clonotype. The J gene is TRBJ2-7, the V gene TRBV14; D gene ambiguous. The CDR3 contains 13 residues. Between the trimmed V and J ends, which lost 4 bases and 6 bases, there was a span of 13 bases. Germline V gene lookup returns CDR1 SGHDN and CDR2 FVKESK. Here the CDR3 reads CASSRAPAFEQYF. Written as DNA, the CDR3 is TGTGCCAGCAGCCGGGCCCCTGCGTTCGAGCAGTACTTC.

The sample holds a few counts of this clonotype. This chain uses TRBV7-3 with TRBJ2-1; TRBD2 agrees at 11 bases. V lost 5 bases to trimming and J lost 5 bases; unmatched junction nucleotides: 8. CDR3 length: 16 amino acids. Germline V gene lookup returns CDR1 SGHTA and CDR2 FQGTGA. CDR3 coding DNA: TGTGCCAGCAGCCTCTCCGGGACTAGCGGCCACAATGAGCAGTTCTTC. It encodes CASSLSGTSGHNEQFF.

The chain employs TRBV6-2 or TRBV6-3 and TRBJ1-5; D is unclear. CDR3 length: 13 amino acids. Germline V CDR1 and CDR2: MNHEY, SVGEGT. With 8 bases removed from V and 0 bases from J, the gap between germline ends came to 8 bases. Written as DNA, the CDR3 is TGTGCCAGCCTTCCGGATAGCAATCAGCCCCAGCATTTT. This sequence encodes CASLPDSNQPQHF.

The chain employs TRBV5-1 and TRBJ1-2; D uncertain. CDR3 length: 14 amino acids. Trimming took off 4 bases at V and 4 bases at J, with 14 bases between the two ends. Per the germline V gene, CDR1 is SGHRS and CDR2 is YFSETQ. CDR3 nucleotides: TGCGCCAGCAGCCCACCCGGGAATTTCTATGGCTACACCTTC. This codes for CASSPPGNFYGYTF. The full variable domain, in which reference TRBV5-1 and TRBJ1-2 provide the parts outside the CDR3, is KAGVTQTPRYLIKTRGQQVTLSCSPISGHRSVSWYQQTPGQGLQFLFEYFSETQRNKGNFPGRFSGRQFSNSRSEMNVSTLELGDSALYLCASSPPGNFYGYTFGSGTRLTVV.

The chain employs TRBV10-3 and TRBJ2-1; D gene unclear. Trimming removed 0 bases at V and 4 bases at J, with 7 bases between. This CDR3 has 14 amino acids. Germline V CDR1 and CDR2: ENHRY, SYGVKD. CDR3 residues: CAISESGRYNEQFF. Written as DNA, the CDR3 is TGTGCCATCAGTGAGTCTGGGCGGTACAATGAGCAGTTCTTC.

This clonotype was seen more than once but under ten times. This chain uses TRBV6-2 or TRBV6-3 with TRBJ2-5, with D unclear. This CDR3 is 12 amino acids long. CDR1 MNHEY and CDR2 SVGEGT come from the germline V gene. The V end was cut by 9 bases, the J end by 5 bases, with 13 bases between. The CDR3 region is CASSAVDETQYF. In nucleotides, the CDR3 is TGTGCCAGTTCCGCAGTGGATGAGACCCAGTACTTC.

J is TRBJ2-3 and V is TRBV11-2; D ambiguous. This CDR3 is built from 12 residues. Trimming pared 3 bases from V and 7 bases from J, leaving 8 bases between. The V gene's germline CDR1 is SGHAT and CDR2 FQNNGV. The CDR3 region has the DNA TGTGCCAGCAGCTTGCAACGAAATACGCAGTATTTT. Its translation: CASSLQRNTQYF.

This clonotype was seen at least ten times. The chain couples TRBV29-1 to TRBJ2-1; TRBD2 matches 12 bases. CDR1 is SQVTM and CDR2 is ANQGSEA in the germline V gene. The J segment lost 1 base and the V segment lost 4 bases, leaving 14 bases of the junction unmatched. The CDR3 spans 19 residues. The CDR3 DNA is TGCAGCGTTGCCAGAAGGGCTAGCGGGAGGGCAGCATCCTACAATGAGCAGTTCTTC. It translates to CSVARRASGRAASYNEQFF.

This clonotype was detected a few times. The chain employs TRBV19 and TRBJ2-2; TRBD2 matches at 7 bases. CDR1 and CDR2 (germline): LNHDA, SQIVND (reference sequence). The CDR3 is 18 residues long. The J segment lost 0 bases and the V segment lost 3 bases, leaving 10 bases of the junction unmatched. The CDR3 region is CASSISKPGTTNTGELFF. The CDR3 DNA reads TGTGCCAGTAGTATTAGTAAACCAGGGACTACGAACACCGGGGAGCTGTTTTTT.

This clonotype appeared a few times. The genes are TRBV5-6 and TRBJ2-3, with 10 bases lining up with TRBD2. Germline CDR1 is SGHDT and CDR2 is YYEEEE. The length of the CDR3 is 16 residues. Losses at the gene ends were 4 bases for V and 3 bases for J; bases not matched to a gene: 8. The DNA for the CDR3 is TGTGCCAGCAGCCGGGAGCGGGGGGGATGGACAGATACGCAGTATTTT. Amino acid sequence: CASSRERGGWTDTQYF.

The CDR3 DNA reads as TGTGCCAGCAGGACAGGGGGCTCCAGCTACGAGCAGTACTTC. Protein product: CASRTGGSSYEQYF. The chain uses TRBV2 and TRBJ2-7, with TRBD1 identical over 10 bases. Trimming at V came to 6 bases and at J to 3 bases, leaving 5 bases not matched to a gene. Germline V gives CDR1 SNHLY, CDR2 FYNNEI. The CDR3 is 14 residues long.